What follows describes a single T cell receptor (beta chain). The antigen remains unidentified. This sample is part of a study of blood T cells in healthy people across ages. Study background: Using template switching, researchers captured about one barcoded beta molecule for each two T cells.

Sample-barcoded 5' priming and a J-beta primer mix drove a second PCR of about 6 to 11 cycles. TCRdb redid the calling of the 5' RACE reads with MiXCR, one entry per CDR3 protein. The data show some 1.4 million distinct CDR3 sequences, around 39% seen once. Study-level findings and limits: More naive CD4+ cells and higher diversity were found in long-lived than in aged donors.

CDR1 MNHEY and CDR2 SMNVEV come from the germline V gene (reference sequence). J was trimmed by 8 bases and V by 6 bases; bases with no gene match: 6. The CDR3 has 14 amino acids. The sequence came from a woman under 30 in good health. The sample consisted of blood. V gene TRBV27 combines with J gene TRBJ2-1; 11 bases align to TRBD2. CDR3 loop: CASRTSGSSDEQFF. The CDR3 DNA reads TGTGCCAGCAGAACTAGCGGGAGTAGCGATGAGCAGTTCTTC.